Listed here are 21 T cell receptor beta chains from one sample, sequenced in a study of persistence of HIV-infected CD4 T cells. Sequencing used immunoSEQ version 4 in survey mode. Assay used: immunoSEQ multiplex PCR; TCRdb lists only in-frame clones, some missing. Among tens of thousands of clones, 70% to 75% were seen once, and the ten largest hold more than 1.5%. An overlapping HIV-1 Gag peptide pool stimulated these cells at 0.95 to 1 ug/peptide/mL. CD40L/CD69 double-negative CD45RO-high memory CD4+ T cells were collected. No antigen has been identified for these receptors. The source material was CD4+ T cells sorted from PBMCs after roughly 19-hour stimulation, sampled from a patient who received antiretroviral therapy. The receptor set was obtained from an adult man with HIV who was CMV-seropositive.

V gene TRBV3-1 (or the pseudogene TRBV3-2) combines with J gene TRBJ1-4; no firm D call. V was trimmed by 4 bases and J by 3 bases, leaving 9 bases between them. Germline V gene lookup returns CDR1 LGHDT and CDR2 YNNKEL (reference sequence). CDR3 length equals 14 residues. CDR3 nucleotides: TGTGCCAGCAGCCCCGGTACAGCTAATGAAAAACTGTTTTTT. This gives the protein CASSPGTANEKLFF.

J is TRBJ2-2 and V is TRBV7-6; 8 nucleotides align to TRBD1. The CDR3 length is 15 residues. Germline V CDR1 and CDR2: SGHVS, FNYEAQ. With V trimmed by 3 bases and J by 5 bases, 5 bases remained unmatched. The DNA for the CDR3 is TGTGCCAGCAGCTTCCAGGGGGCTGGTACCGGGGAGCTGTTTTTT. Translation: CASSFQGAGTGELFF.

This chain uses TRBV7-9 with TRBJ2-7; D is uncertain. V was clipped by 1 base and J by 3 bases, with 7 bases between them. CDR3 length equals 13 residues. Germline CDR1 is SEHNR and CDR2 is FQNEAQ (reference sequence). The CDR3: CASSLDSNYEQYF. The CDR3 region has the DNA TGTGCCAGCAGCTTAGACAGCAACTACGAGCAGTACTTC.

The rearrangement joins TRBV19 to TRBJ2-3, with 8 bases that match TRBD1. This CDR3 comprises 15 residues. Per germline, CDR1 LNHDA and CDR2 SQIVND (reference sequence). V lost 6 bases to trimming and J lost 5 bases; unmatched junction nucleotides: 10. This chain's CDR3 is CASSEPGGIGDTQYF. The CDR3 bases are TGTGCCAGTAGCGAACCAGGGGGCATTGGAGATACGCAGTATTTT. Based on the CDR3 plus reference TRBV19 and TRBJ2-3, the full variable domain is DGGITQSPKYLFRKEGQNVTLSCEQNLNHDAMYWYRQDPGQGLRLIYYSQIVNDFQKGDIAEGYSVSREKKESFPLTVTSAQKNPTAFYLCASSEPGGIGDTQYFGPGTRLTVL.

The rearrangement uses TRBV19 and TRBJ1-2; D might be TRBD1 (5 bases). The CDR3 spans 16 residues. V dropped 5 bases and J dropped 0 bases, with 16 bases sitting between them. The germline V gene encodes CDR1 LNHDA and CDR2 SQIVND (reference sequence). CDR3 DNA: TGTGCCAGTAGTGCCGGACGGACGACAGCTAACTATGGCTACACCTTC. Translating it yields CASSAGRTTANYGYTF.

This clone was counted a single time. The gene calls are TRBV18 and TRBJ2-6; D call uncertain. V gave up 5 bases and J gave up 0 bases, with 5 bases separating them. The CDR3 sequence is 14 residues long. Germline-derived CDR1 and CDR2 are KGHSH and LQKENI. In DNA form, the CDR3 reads TGTGCCAGCTCAGAATTCTCTGGGGCCAACGTCCTGACTTTC. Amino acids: CASSEFSGANVLTF.

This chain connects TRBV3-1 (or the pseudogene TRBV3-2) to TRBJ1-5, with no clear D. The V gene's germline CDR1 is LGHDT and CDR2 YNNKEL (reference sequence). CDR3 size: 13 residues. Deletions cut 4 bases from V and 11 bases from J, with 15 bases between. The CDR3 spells CASSPSGHPSQHF. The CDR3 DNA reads TGTGCCAGCAGCCCTAGCGGGCACCCCTCCCAGCATTTT.

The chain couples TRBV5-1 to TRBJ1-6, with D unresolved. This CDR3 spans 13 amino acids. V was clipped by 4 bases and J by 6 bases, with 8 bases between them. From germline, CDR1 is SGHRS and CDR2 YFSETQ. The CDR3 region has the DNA TGCGCCAGCAGCCTAGAAAGTAATTCACCCCTCCACTTT. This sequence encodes CASSLESNSPLHF.

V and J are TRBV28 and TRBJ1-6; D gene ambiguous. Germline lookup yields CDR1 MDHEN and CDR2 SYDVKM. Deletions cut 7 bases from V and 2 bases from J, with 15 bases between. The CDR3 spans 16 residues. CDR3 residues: CASIEGRMTYNSPLHF. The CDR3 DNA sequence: TGTGCCAGCATTGAAGGACGGATGACCTATAATTCACCCCTCCACTTT.

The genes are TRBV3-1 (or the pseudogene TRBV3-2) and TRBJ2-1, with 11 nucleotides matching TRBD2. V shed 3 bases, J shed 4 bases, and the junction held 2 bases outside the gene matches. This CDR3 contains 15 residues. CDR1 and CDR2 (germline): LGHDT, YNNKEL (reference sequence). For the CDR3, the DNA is TGTGCCAGCAGCCAGGGACTAGCGGCGTACAATGAGCAGTTCTTC. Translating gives CASSQGLAAYNEQFF.

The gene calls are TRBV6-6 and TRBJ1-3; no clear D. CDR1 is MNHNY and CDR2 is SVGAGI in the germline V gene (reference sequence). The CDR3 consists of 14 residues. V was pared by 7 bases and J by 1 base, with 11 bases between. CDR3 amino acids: CASNGVESGNTIYF. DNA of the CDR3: TGTGCCAGCAACGGGGTAGAATCTGGAAACACCATATATTTT.

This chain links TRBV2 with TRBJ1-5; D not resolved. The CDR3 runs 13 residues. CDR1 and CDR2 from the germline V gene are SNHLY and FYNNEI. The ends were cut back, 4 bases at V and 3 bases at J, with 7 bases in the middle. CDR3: CASSVKVNQPQHF. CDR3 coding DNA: TGTGCCAGCAGTGTAAAGGTCAATCAGCCCCAGCATTTT.

The CDR3 spells CAGSGTGQNIQYF. The CDR3 coding sequence is TGTGCCGGCTCCGGGACAGGGCAAAACATTCAGTACTTC. This chain connects TRBV2 to TRBJ2-4; 9 bases line up with TRBD1. The germline gives CDR1 SNHLY, CDR2 FYNNEI. J lost 5 bases, V lost 11 bases, and 7 bases had no gene match. CDR3 length equals 13 residues.

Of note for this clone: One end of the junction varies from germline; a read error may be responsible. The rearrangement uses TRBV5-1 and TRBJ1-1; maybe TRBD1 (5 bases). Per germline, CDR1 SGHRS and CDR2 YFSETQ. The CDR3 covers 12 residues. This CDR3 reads CASSWGGGETFF. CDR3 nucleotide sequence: TGCGCCAGCAGCTGGGGGGGAGGTGAAACTTTCTTT.

The CDR3 DNA reads as TGTGCCAGCAGCCTTGGACGTCGCACAGATACGCAGTATTTT. Protein product: CASSLGRRTDTQYF. The chain recombines TRBV6-5 with TRBJ2-3; D uncertain. There are 14 residues in the CDR3. The V end was cut by 6 bases, the J end by 1 base, with 11 bases between. Germline V gene lookup returns CDR1 MNHEY and CDR2 SVGAGI.

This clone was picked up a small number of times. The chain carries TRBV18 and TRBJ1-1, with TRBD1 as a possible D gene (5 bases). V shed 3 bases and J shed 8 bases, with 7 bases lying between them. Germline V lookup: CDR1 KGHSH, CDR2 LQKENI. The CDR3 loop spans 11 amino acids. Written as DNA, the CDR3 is TGTGCCAGCTCACCGGCAGGGGAAGCTTTCTTT. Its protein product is CASSPAGEAFF.

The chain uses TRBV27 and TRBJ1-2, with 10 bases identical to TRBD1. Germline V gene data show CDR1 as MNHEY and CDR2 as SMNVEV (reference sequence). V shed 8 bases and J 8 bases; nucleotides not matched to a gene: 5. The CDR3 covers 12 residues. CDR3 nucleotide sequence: TGTGCCAGCGGGACAGGGGCAGGAGGCTACACCTTC. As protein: CASGTGAGGYTF.

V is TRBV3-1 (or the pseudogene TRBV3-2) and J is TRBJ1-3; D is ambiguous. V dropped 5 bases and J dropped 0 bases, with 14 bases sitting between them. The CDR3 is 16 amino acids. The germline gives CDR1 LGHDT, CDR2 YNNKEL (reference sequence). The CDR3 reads CASSSRSFSSGNTIYF. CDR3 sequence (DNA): TGTGCCAGCAGCTCCAGGTCATTCAGCTCTGGAAACACCATATATTTT.

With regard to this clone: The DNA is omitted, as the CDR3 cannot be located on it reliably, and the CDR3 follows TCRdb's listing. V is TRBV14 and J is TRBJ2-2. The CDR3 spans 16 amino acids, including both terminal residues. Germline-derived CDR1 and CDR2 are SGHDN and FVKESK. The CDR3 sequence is CASSLLERGNTGELFF.

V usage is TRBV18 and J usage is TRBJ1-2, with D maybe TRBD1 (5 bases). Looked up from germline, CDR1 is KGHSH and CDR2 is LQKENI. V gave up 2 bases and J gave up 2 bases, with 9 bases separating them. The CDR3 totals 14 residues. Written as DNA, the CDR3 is TGTGCCAGCTCACCAGGAGCAGGGAACTATGGCTACACCTTC. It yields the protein CASSPGAGNYGYTF.

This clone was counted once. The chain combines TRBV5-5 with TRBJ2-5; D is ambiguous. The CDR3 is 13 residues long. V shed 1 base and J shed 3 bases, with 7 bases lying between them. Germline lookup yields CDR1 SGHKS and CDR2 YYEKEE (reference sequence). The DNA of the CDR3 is TGTGCCAGCAGCTTGTACAGTAAAGAGACCCAGTACTTC. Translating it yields CASSLYSKETQYF.